This TCR beta chain was retrieved from a study of Graves' ophthalmopathy and Graves' hyperthyroidism. Looking at the study overall: The collection of peripheral blood took place at initial diagnosis, before any treatment. Study results and limitations: Discrimination between ophthalmopathy and stable hyperthyroidism by a 13-signature model showed more than 85% sensitivity and roughly 80% specificity. Thyroid clonotypes that were expanded above 0.001 frequency mostly also appeared in blood.

On this clonotype: The antigen remains undetermined. Since a much larger clone is just one base distant, this may be a read error.

CDR3 regions of TCR beta were amplified from RNA transcripts. Second-round multiplex PCR followed a first-round RT-PCR using HTBI primers. TCRdb re-analysed the multiplex PCR reads in MiXCR, keeping a single row per CDR3 protein. Of nearly 400,000 distinct CDR3 sequences in the sample, about 17% are singletons; the top ten hold roughly 1.6%. The specimen was peripheral blood. This TCR came from a woman aged 18-35 years with Graves' ophthalmopathy.

CDR3 protein: CVSSLGTGTSPLHF. DNA for the CDR3: TGTGTCAGCAGCTTAGGGACAGGGACCTCACCCCTCCACTTT. The rearrangement joins TRBV11-2 to TRBJ1-6; 9 bases are shared with TRBD1. The CDR3 has 14 amino acids. Germline V gene sequence: CDR1 SGHAT, CDR2 FQNNGV.